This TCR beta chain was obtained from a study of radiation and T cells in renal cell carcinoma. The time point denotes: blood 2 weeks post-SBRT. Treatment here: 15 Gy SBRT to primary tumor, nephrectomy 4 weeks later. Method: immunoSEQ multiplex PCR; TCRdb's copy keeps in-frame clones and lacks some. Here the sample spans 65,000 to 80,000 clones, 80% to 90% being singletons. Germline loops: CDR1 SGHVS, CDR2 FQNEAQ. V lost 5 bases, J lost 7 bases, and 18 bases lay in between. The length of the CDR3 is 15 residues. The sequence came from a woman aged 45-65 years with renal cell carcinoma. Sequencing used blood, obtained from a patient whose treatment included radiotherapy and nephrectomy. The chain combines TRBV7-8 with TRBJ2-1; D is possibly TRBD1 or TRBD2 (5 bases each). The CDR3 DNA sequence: TGTGCCAGCAGCGCCAGCCGGGCAGGGAGAAATGAGCAGTTCTTC. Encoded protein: CASSASRAGRNEQFF.